The rows below give T cell receptor beta chains drawn from one sample of a study of cytomegalovirus exposure and HLA in healthy donors. Sequencing was performed with immunoSEQ multiplex PCR; in TCRdb, only in-frame clones are kept and a portion is missing. This repertoire shows about 360,000 clones, just over 85% found once; its top ten account for 0.65% to 0.95%. The sequenced sample was PBMCs. The receptors were sampled from a woman between 18 and 29 years old in good health and CMV-seronegative. CDR3s include the opening cysteine and the closing phenylalanine or tryptophan. The D gene is left open where the match is weak. For some rows the clone size is stated as once, few or many, or as a class when expanded; others skip it.

v_call,clone_size,cdr3_length,d_call,j_call,cdr3_nt,cdr3_aa
TRBV6-1,.,13,.,TRBJ2-7,TGTGCCAGCACAGGGCAGAGCTCCTACGAGCAGTACTTC,CASTGQSSYEQYF
TRBV28,.,14,.,TRBJ2-7,TGTGCCAGCTACCCCACCTCGGCAGGTTACGAGCAGTACTTC,CASYPTSAGYEQYF
TRBV4-2,.,12,.,TRBJ1-2,TGTGCCAGCAGCCAAGCAGGGTATGGCTACACCTTC,CASSQAGYGYTF
TRBV10-3,once,14,TRBD2,TRBJ2-7,TGTGCCATCAGTGAGTCAAGGGAGGGGTACGAGCAGTACTTC,CAISESREGYEQYF
TRBV14,.,17,.,TRBJ2-5,TGTGCCAGCAGCCAAGGAGGTGGTTATGAGGGCCAAGAGACCCAGTACTTC,CASSQGGGYEGQETQYF
TRBV28,.,17,TRBD2,TRBJ2-7,TGTGCCAGCAGTTCTCCAACTAGCGGGGAATTAGCCTACGAGCAGTACTTC,CASSSPTSGELAYEQYF
TRBV19,.,15,TRBD2,TRBJ2-5,TGTGCCAGTAGTATAGCGGGGGGGTTACAAGAGACCCAGTACTTC,CASSIAGGLQETQYF
TRBV14,.,16,TRBD1,TRBJ2-7,TGTGCCAGCAGCCCCTACATCGGACAGGGTCCCAACGAGCAGTACTTC,CASSPYIGQGPNEQYF
TRBV7-9,.,15,TRBD1,TRBJ1-2,TGTGCCAGCAGCGCGGCGGGACAGCCAAACTATGGCTACACCTTC,CASSAAGQPNYGYTF
TRBV29-1,.,15,TRBD1,TRBJ1-2,TGCAGCGTTGATAAAGGAGGACAGGGAGACTATGGCTACACCTTC,CSVDKGGQGDYGYTF
TRBV6-1,.,15,TRBD1,TRBJ2-5,TGTGCCAGCAGTCGGACAGGGCGGACCCAAGAGACCCAGTACTTC,CASSRTGRTQETQYF
TRBV2,.,13,.,TRBJ1-5,TGTGCCAGCAGTGACAAGAGGAATCAGCCCCAGCATTTT,CASSDKRNQPQHF
TRBV14,.,14,.,TRBJ1-1,TGTGCCAGCAGCCTTAGCAGGGGTAACACTGAAGCTTTCTTT,CASSLSRGNTEAFF
TRBV7-9,.,11,.,TRBJ2-1,TGTGCCAGCAGCCAGGACAATGAGCAGTTCTTC,CASSQDNEQFF
TRBV10-3,.,15,.,TRBJ1-5,TGTGCCATCAGTCAACAGGGTGGGAGCAATCAGCCCCAGCATTTT,CAISQQGGSNQPQHF
TRBV2,.,16,.,TRBJ2-2,TGTGCCAGCAGTGTGGTCTCTGGGAGTAACACCGGGGAGCTGTTTTTT,CASSVVSGSNTGELFF
TRBV5-4,few,14,.,TRBJ2-7,TGTGCCAGCAGCCCACCCGGACAGATCTACGAGCAGTACTTC,CASSPPGQIYEQYF
TRBV5-1,.,16,.,TRBJ2-2,TGCGCCAGCAGCAAGGAGGGAGGACGGGACACCGGGGAGCTGTTTTTT,CASSKEGGRDTGELFF
TRBV18,.,14,.,TRBJ1-5,TGTGCCAGCTCACCATTCCCGGCGGATCAGCCCCAGCATTTT,CASSPFPADQPQHF
TRBV27,few,14,.,TRBJ2-2,TGTGCCAGCAGTTTCATTGACACCACCGGGGAGCTGTTTTTT,CASSFIDTTGELFF
TRBV18,.,14,TRBD2,TRBJ2-3,TGTGCCTCTATCGGGGGGACTTACACAGATACGCAGTATTTT,CASIGGTYTDTQYF
TRBV11-3,.,15,TRBD2,TRBJ2-2,TGTGCCAGCAGCCCAGCGGGGGGAAACACCGGGGAGCTGTTTTTT,CASSPAGGNTGELFF
TRBV27,.,14,TRBD1,TRBJ1-2,TGTGCCAGCAGCCAACTCGACAGGGGCATAGGCTACACCTTC,CASSQLDRGIGYTF
TRBV5-4,once,13,.,TRBJ1-1,TGTGCCTCCTTTTCGGGTGGGAACACTGAAGCTTTCTTT,CASFSGGNTEAFF
TRBV18,.,13,.,TRBJ1-2,TGTGCCAGCTCACCGACAGGACCCTATGGCTACACCTTC,CASSPTGPYGYTF
TRBV18,.,14,.,TRBJ2-5,TGTGCCAGCTCAGTTCCAGGGACTTCAGAGACCCAGTACTTC,CASSVPGTSETQYF
TRBV15,.,17,TRBD2,TRBJ2-2,TGTGCCACCAGCAGTCCTGCTAGCGGGAGGGCCGCGGGGGAGCTGTTTTTT,CATSSPASGRAAGELFF
TRBV5-1,.,15,TRBD2,TRBJ2-7,TGCGCCAGCAGCACCTCGACTAGCGGGGGCTACGAGCAGTACTTC,CASSTSTSGGYEQYF
TRBV27,.,16,.,TRBJ2-4,TGTGCCAGCAGTTTATCCGCCCGGGGGGCGCCGGACATTCAGTACTTC,CASSLSARGAPDIQYF
TRBV27,.,15,TRBD2,TRBJ2-1,TGTGCCAGCAGCACCCTAGCGGGCCACTACAATGAGCAGTTCTTC,CASSTLAGHYNEQFF
TRBV7-9,.,15,TRBD1,TRBJ2-7,TGTGCCAGCAGACCCCTTGTGGACAGGGGTTACGAGCAGTACTTC,CASRPLVDRGYEQYF
TRBV5-1,.,15,.,TRBJ2-2,TGCGCCAGCAGCTTGGCCGGTGTATTCACCGGGGAGCTGTTTTTT,CASSLAGVFTGELFF
TRBV5-1,.,15,.,TRBJ2-3,TGCGCCAGCAGCCCCCTCTCTACTAGCACAGATACGCAGTATTTT,CASSPLSTSTDTQYF
TRBV30,.,20,TRBD2,TRBJ2-2,TGTGCCTGGAGTGGATCAGACGGGACTATCAAGTTAACCAACACCGGGGAGCTGTTTTTT,CAWSGSDGTIKLTNTGELFF
TRBV2,.,13,TRBD1,TRBJ1-1,TGTGCCAGCAGGGACAGGATGAACACTGAAGCTTTCTTT,CASRDRMNTEAFF
TRBV30,.,13,.,TRBJ1-5,TGTGCCTGGACAAACCAGGGTAATCAGCCCCAGCATTTT,CAWTNQGNQPQHF
TRBV5-4,few,15,TRBD1,TRBJ2-2,TGTGCCAGCAGCCGGGGACAGGGTAACACCGGGGAGCTGTTTTTT,CASSRGQGNTGELFF
TRBV29-1,.,14,.,TRBJ2-5,TGCAGCGCTTTACGGTCAGGGGAGCAAGAGACCCAGTACTTC,CSALRSGEQETQYF
TRBV28,.,16,.,TRBJ1-1,TGTGCCAGCAGTGATCCCGGAGGGAATCTGAACACTGAAGCTTTCTTT,CASSDPGGNLNTEAFF
TRBV27,few,13,.,TRBJ1-5,TGTGCCAGCAGCCCTACAGGGAATCAGCCCCAGCATTTT,CASSPTGNQPQHF
TRBV30,.,14,.,TRBJ2-3,TGTGCCTGGTGTTGGGGTGGAGGGACAGATACGCAGTATTTT,CAWCWGGGTDTQYF
TRBV27,once,15,TRBD2,TRBJ2-2,TGTGCCAGCAGTTCCGGGACTAGCGGAACCGGGGAGCTGTTTTTT,CASSSGTSGTGELFF
TRBV28,.,16,TRBD1,TRBJ2-7,TGTGCCAGCAGTTTATGGGTTACAGGGGGAACCCACGAGCAGTACTTC,CASSLWVTGGTHEQYF
TRBV27,.,19,TRBD1,TRBJ2-3,TGTGCCAGCAGTACCCGCACCAAACCCACAGGGGGCGCACCAAATACGCAGTATTTT,CASSTRTKPTGGAPNTQYF
TRBV6-1,.,14,.,TRBJ2-7,TGTGCCAGCAGTGCGAGGGTGTTTTTATACGAGCAGTACTTC,CASSARVFLYEQYF
TRBV28,once,15,TRBD1,TRBJ2-7,TGTGCCTCGACAAAGCCTGGACAGGGCTCCTACGAGCAGTACTTC,CASTKPGQGSYEQYF
TRBV9,.,11,.,TRBJ1-2,TGTGCCAGCAGCCCAGACTACGGCTACACCTTC,CASSPDYGYTF
TRBV28,.,15,.,TRBJ1-1,TGTGCCAGCAGCCCTCCTTGGGGGCGCGACACTGAAGCTTTCTTT,CASSPPWGRDTEAFF
TRBV9,.,15,TRBD1,TRBJ2-2,TGTGCCAGCAGCGCCGCGGACAGGGTAGGCGGGGAGCTGTTTTTT,CASSAADRVGGELFF